Reported below is one T cell receptor (beta chain). The sample belongs to a study of blood T cell repertoires in COVID-19. Study-level information: Sources were T cells, B-cell-depleted T cells, or PBMCs; the material itself was cDNA or gDNA.

CDR1 is SNHLY and CDR2 is FYNNEI in the germline V gene. V lost 5 bases and J lost 10; bases outside the gene matches: 10. The CDR3 is 15 residues long. Methods used by the authors: Nucleated cell number was recorded as an estimate derived from reference gene primer amplification. Method: immunoSEQ multiplex PCR; TCRdb's copy keeps in-frame clones and lacks some. Clonal size and the V and J genes are those of that table, whereas D and trimming came from the DNA. In the table there are fewer than 200,000 clones, about 88% of which are singletons. This TCR derives from a man aged 35 to 55 with acute or convalescent COVID-19. The chain carries TRBV2 and TRBJ1-4; TRBD1 matches at 10 bases. Material for sequencing was peripheral blood. CDR3 nucleotide sequence: TGTGCCAGCAGTCCAAGGACAGGGGGGACTGGAAAACTGTTTTTT. Amino acids: CASSPRTGGTGKLFF.